One and the same sample provided the 10 T cell receptor beta chains below, sequenced in a study of shared clonotypes between healthy human individuals (TCRdb year 2020). The method behind the library was the immunoSEQ multiplex PCR assay. The source is immuneACCESS, and TCRdb retained only in-frame sequences with V and J called. Part of the clones is not carried over; for the studies checked, unresolved V genes explain less than half of this, and the remainder is unexplained. This sample gives approximately 530,000 clones in total; 95% to 96% of them show up just once. Around 0.066% of the sample comes from the top ten. Sequenced material: naive CD4+ T cells sorted from blood. In light of the paper, this sample's cell subset or site label describes: CD45RA+ positively selected. Receptor source: a woman aged 30 to 39 in good health.

This chain joins TRBV18 and TRBJ1-5, with no clear D. The V end lost 6 bases, the J end lost 8 bases, and 17 bases lay between the germline ends. The CDR3 totals 14 residues. Germline CDR1 and CDR2: KGHSH and LQKENI. The CDR3 coding sequence is TGTGCCAGCTCCCTTGGGCCCAGAGGCGAGCCCCAGCATTTT. Translating gives CASSLGPRGEPQHF.

There are a few counts of this clone. The genes are TRBV18 and TRBJ2-7; 11 bases match TRBD2. Trimming took 3 bases from V and 9 from J; bases not matched to a gene: 7. The CDR3 runs 14 residues. Germline lookup yields CDR1 KGHSH and CDR2 LQKENI. The CDR3 DNA sequence: TGTGCCAGCTCACCTGAGGGACTAGCGGCCGTGCAGTACTTC. Protein: CASSPEGLAAVQYF.

The gene calls are TRBV5-5 and TRBJ2-7; D is uncertain. The germline CDR1 and CDR2 sequences are SGHKS and YYEKEE (reference sequence). There are 16 residues in the CDR3. Trimming left V 4 bases short and J 1 base short, with 18 bases between. This chain's CDR3 is CASSPIPRGRSYEQYF. CDR3 bases: TGTGCCAGCAGCCCCATCCCGCGTGGGCGGTCCTACGAGCAGTACTTC.

With regard to this clone: Other nucleotide sequences in the sample specify the same CDR3. V gene TRBV5-4 combines with J gene TRBJ1-1; D ambiguous. Germline values: CDR1 SGHNT, CDR2 YYREEE (reference sequence). This CDR3 is built from 11 residues. Trimming shortened V by 4 bases and J by 2 bases, and 3 bases separated the two germline ends. In nucleotides, the CDR3 is TGTGCCAGCAGCCTTAACACTGAAGCTTTCTTT. It specifies CASSLNTEAFF.

V gene TRBV27 combines with J gene TRBJ1-1, with D tentatively TRBD1 (5 bases). The V and J ends lost 4 bases and 9 bases respectively, with 9 bases between them. The CDR3 covers 11 residues. Germline CDR1 MNHEY, CDR2 SMNVEV (reference sequence). Here the CDR3 reads CASSSRAKAFF. CDR3 bases: TGTGCCAGCAGTTCCAGGGCGAAAGCTTTCTTT.

V gene TRBV19 combines with J gene TRBJ2-1, with D hard to call. This CDR3 spans 13 amino acids. Trimming shortened V by 2 bases and J by 4 bases, and 6 bases separated the two germline ends. Germline-derived CDR1 and CDR2 are LNHDA and SQIVND (reference sequence). For the CDR3, the DNA is TGTGCCAGTAGTATATGGGGTTACAATGAGCAGTTCTTC. Its protein product is CASSIWGYNEQFF.

The V call is TRBV19, the J call TRBJ1-2; D ambiguous. The CDR3 is 12 amino acids. Looked up from germline, CDR1 is LNHDA and CDR2 is SQIVND (reference sequence). Trimming took 6 bases from V and 6 from J, leaving 11 bases between them. CDR3 in DNA: TGTGCCAGTAGCCAAGGAAGTGATGGCTACACCTTC. It encodes CASSQGSDGYTF.

This sequence joins TRBV5-4 and TRBJ1-1; a possible D gene is TRBD1 (5 bases). CDR3 length equals 15 residues. The germline gives CDR1 SGHNT, CDR2 YYREEE (reference sequence). V was trimmed by 5 bases and J by 5 bases, leaving 19 bases between them. The CDR3 DNA is TGTGCCAGCAGAAAAGACAGTCACCTTGGGACTGAAGCTTTCTTT. This codes for CASRKDSHLGTEAFF.

The CDR3 is CASSLVASYNEQFF. CDR3 coding DNA: TGTGCCAGCAGTTTGGTTGCTAGCTACAATGAGCAGTTCTTC. V and J are TRBV28 and TRBJ2-1; no clear D gene. Per the germline V gene, CDR1 is MDHEN and CDR2 is SYDVKM. CDR3 length: 14 amino acids. The V gene lost 3 bases and the J gene lost 3 bases, with 9 bases spanning the gap. The variable domain in full, completed from reference TRBV28 and TRBJ2-1, reads DVKVTQSSRYLVKRTGEKVFLECVQDMDHENMFWYRQDPGLGLRLIYFSYDVKMKEKGDIPEGYSVSREKKERFSLILESASTNQTSMYLCASSLVASYNEQFFGPGTRLTVL.

This clone has a handful of counts. V usage is TRBV28 and J usage is TRBJ2-7, with no clear D. The V gene's germline CDR1 is MDHEN and CDR2 SYDVKM. CDR3 length: 11 amino acids. Deletions cut 1 base from V and 5 bases from J, with 3 bases between. The CDR3 is CASSLYHEQYF. The CDR3 DNA reads TGTGCCAGCAGTTTATACCACGAGCAGTACTTC.